A selection of T cell receptor beta chains follows, all from one sample in a study of T-cell reconstitution after alpha-beta-depleted transplantation in children. MiXCR, applied by TCRdb to the PCR reads, yields one record per CDR3 protein. This table has fewer than 550,000 distinct CDR3 sequences, under 13% appearing once. The sample here was PBMCs from the stem cell graft donor, taken from the stem cell graft. These receptors all come from a human donor who donated a stem cell graft to a child with acute myeloid leukemia. The CDR3 runs from the conserved cysteine through the conserved F or W. The order of the fields is V gene, J gene, clone size, D gene, CDR3 protein, CDR3 DNA. A D gene is named only where the DNA matches it firmly. The size field is filled for only some rows; it gives once, few, many or a size class.

>TRBV19|TRBJ2-5|few|TRBD1
CASSPRTGQKTQYF
TGTGCCAGTAGCCCCAGGACAGGGCAAAAGACCCAGTACTTC
>TRBV5-1|TRBJ2-5|many|TRBD2
CASGMDGGQETQYF
TGCGCCAGCGGAATGGACGGGGGGCAAGAGACCCAGTACTTC
>TRBV6-1|TRBJ2-7|NA|NA
CASSFGRQGGYEQYF
TGTGCCAGCAGCTTCGGAAGGCAGGGGGGGTACGAGCAGTACTTC
>TRBV12-3/TRBV12-4|TRBJ2-2|NA|TRBD1
CASRQTGRNTGELFF
TGTGCCAGCAGGCAGACAGGGAGGAACACCGGGGAGCTGTTTTTT
>TRBV12-3/TRBV12-4|TRBJ2-1|NA|TRBD2
CASSSLWGREGQGEQFF
TGTGCCAGCAGTTCCCTTTGGGGGCGGGAGGGCCAGGGTGAGCAGTTCTTC
>TRBV7-6|TRBJ2-2|many|NA
CASSPRESTGELFF
TGTGCCAGCAGCCCCCGGGAGAGCACCGGGGAGCTGTTTTTT
>TRBV5-1|TRBJ2-5|many|TRBD1
CASSSGQGAFQETQYF
TGCGCCAGCAGTTCGGGACAGGGGGCGTTTCAAGAGACCCAGTACTTC
>TRBV12-3/TRBV12-4|TRBJ2-5|many|TRBD2
CASSKLGLAGAETQYF
TGTGCCAGCAGTAAACTAGGACTAGCGGGAGCAGAGACCCAGTACTTC
>TRBV6-5|TRBJ2-3|few|NA
CASSYSMSASTDTQYF
TGTGCCAGCAGTTACTCGATGTCGGCTAGCACAGATACGCAGTATTTT
>TRBV5-1|TRBJ1-3|few|TRBD1
CASSDRRDRGPGNTIYF
TGCGCCAGCAGCGATCGCCGGGACAGGGGGCCTGGAAACACCATATATTTT
>TRBV5-5|TRBJ2-5|once|TRBD1
CASSAVPGQGTETQYF
TGTGCCAGCAGCGCAGTACCGGGACAGGGCACCGAGACCCAGTACTTC
>TRBV5-1|TRBJ2-5|many|NA
CASSNSWETQYF
TGCGCCAGCAGTAACAGTTGGGAGACCCAGTACTTC
>TRBV12-3/TRBV12-4|TRBJ2-2|NA|TRBD2
CASSLGGGRTGELFF
TGTGCCAGCAGTCTGGGGGGGGGGAGGACCGGGGAGCTGTTTTTT
>TRBV7-8|TRBJ2-1|few|NA
CASSLPVGYNEQFF
TGTGCCAGCAGCTTACCCGTCGGCTACAATGAGCAGTTCTTC
>TRBV7-2|TRBJ2-3|NA|NA
CASSPIASTDTQYF
TGTGCCAGCAGCCCTATAGCTAGCACAGATACGCAGTATTTT
>TRBV10-3|TRBJ2-1|many|TRBD2
CAISGTSGGSYNEQFF
TGTGCCATCAGTGGGACTAGCGGGGGCTCCTACAATGAGCAGTTCTTC
>TRBV5-6|TRBJ2-4|many|NA
CASSWGENIQYF
TGTGCCAGCAGCTGGGGAGAAAACATTCAGTACTTC
>TRBV6-1|TRBJ2-3|few|NA
CACSLRGPTDTQYF
TGTGCCTGCTCCCTCCGGGGGCCCACAGATACGCAGTATTTT
>TRBV7-8|TRBJ2-7|few|NA
CASSLVLGGLGEQYF
TGTGCCAGCAGCTTAGTCCTGGGGGGCCTGGGCGAGCAGTACTTC
>TRBV20-1|TRBJ1-6|NA|NA
CSARDKGSTAYLSYNSPLHF
TGCAGTGCTAGAGATAAGGGATCGACAGCATACCTCTCCTATAATTCACCCCTCCACTTT
>TRBV7-9|TRBJ2-5|few|NA
CASSLGLESGETQYF
TGTGCCAGCAGCTTAGGGTTGGAGTCAGGGGAGACCCAGTACTTC
>TRBV12-3/TRBV12-4|TRBJ2-4|few|TRBD2
CASTPSRGGLQYF
TGTGCCAGCACCCCTTCCCGGGGGGGGCTTCAGTACTTC
>TRBV5-6|TRBJ2-5|few|TRBD1
CASSLPGTGSGTQYF
TGTGCCAGCAGCTTGCCAGGGACAGGATCGGGGACCCAGTACTTC
>TRBV29-1|TRBJ2-5|few|NA
CSVEGSGTYQETQYF
TGCAGCGTTGAAGGGAGCGGAACGTACCAAGAGACCCAGTACTTC
>TRBV11-2|TRBJ2-7|few|NA
CASRVWGGPEQYF
TGTGCCAGCAGGGTATGGGGAGGACCCGAGCAGTACTTC
>TRBV20-1|TRBJ2-5|NA|NA
CSARDRTTAQETQYF
TGCAGTGCTAGAGATCGTACGACAGCCCAAGAGACCCAGTACTTC
>TRBV20-1|TRBJ1-4|NA|NA
CSAGTTNEKLFF
TGCAGTGCGGGAACAACTAATGAAAAACTGTTTTTT
>TRBV29-1|TRBJ2-1|many|NA
CSVEGGRF
TGCAGCGTTGAGGGCGGACGGTTC
>TRBV9|TRBJ2-1|many|NA
CASSVAGNSYNEQFF
TGTGCCAGCAGCGTAGCGGGGAACTCCTACAATGAGCAGTTCTTC
>TRBV29-1|TRBJ1-5|NA|NA
CSGSTGSNQPQHF
TGCAGCGGATCGACAGGCTCCAATCAGCCCCAGCATTTT
>TRBV12-3/TRBV12-4|TRBJ2-2|NA|TRBD1
CASGRTTGDTGELFF
TGTGCCAGCGGTCGAACGACAGGGGACACCGGGGAGCTGTTTTTT
>TRBV27|TRBJ2-7|few|TRBD1
CASSWTGLGGYEQYF
TGTGCCAGCAGCTGGACAGGGCTAGGGGGCTACGAGCAGTACTTC
>TRBV5-1|TRBJ1-1|few|NA
CASSNPTLRGTEAFF
TGCGCCAGCAGCAACCCGACCCTGAGGGGCACTGAAGCTTTCTTT
>TRBV7-2|TRBJ1-5|NA|NA
CASSLDWGSRNQPQHF
TGTGCCAGCAGCTTAGATTGGGGGTCGAGGAATCAGCCCCAGCATTTT
>TRBV6-1|TRBJ1-6|NA|NA
CASSDDKGRGSSPLHF
TGTGCCAGCAGTGACGATAAGGGTAGGGGGAGTTCACCCCTCCACTTT
>TRBV7-9|TRBJ1-1|many|NA
CASSHGTDTEAFF
TGTGCCAGCAGCCACGGTACGGACACTGAAGCTTTCTTT
>TRBV27|TRBJ2-7|many|NA
CASSEKDLYEQYF
TGTGCCAGCAGTGAAAAGGACCTTTACGAGCAGTACTTC
>TRBV7-3|TRBJ2-2|once|TRBD2
CASSLAGVSGELFF
TGTGCCAGCAGCTTAGCGGGAGTTTCGGGGGAGCTGTTTTTT